The entry below gives a single TCR beta chain sequence along with its context. This sample is drawn from a study of blood T cells in healthy people across ages. The second PCR ran about 6 to 11 cycles with a sample-barcoded 5' primer and J-beta primers. TCRdb processed the 5' RACE reads anew with MiXCR; each CDR3 protein has one entry. The sample records over 500,000 distinct CDR3 sequences, roughly a quarter being singletons. With 8 bases clipped from V and 4 bases from J, the junction kept 11 bases outside the gene matches. Germline lookup yields CDR1 MNHNY and CDR2 SVGAGI (reference sequence). This CDR3 is 15 amino acids long. This sample also appeared in a second study, on T cells of mothers and their children.

The TCR was taken from a boy under 10 years old in good health. Sequenced input: blood. This chain links TRBV6-6 with TRBJ2-4; 7 positions agree with TRBD1. In nucleotides, the CDR3 is TGTGCCAGCCTCTCGGCAGGGGGTGGTAAAAACATTCAGTACTTC. It translates to CASLSAGGGKNIQYF.